The sequence of this TCR beta chain was determined in a study of control samples from healthy donors and cancer patients. The method was immunoSEQ multiplex PCR; TCRdb's version includes in-frame clones alone and lacks a portion of them. The table includes 130,000 to 150,000 clones, over 90% detected once. Germline CDR1 and CDR2: MDHEN and SYDVKM. The length of the CDR3 is 17 residues. V was shortened by 10 bases and J by 6 bases, with 27 bases between the two germline ends. V usage is TRBV28 and J usage is TRBJ1-4, with D perhaps matching TRBD1 (5 bases). Sequencing was done on a sample of PBMCs. This receptor was obtained from a man between 60 and 70 years old with colorectal cancer. CDR3 region: CATSRSRGAGRYEKLFF. Here the CDR3 DNA reads TGTGCCACCTCCCGTTCGAGGGGTGCCGGGAGATATGAAAAACTGTTTTTT.